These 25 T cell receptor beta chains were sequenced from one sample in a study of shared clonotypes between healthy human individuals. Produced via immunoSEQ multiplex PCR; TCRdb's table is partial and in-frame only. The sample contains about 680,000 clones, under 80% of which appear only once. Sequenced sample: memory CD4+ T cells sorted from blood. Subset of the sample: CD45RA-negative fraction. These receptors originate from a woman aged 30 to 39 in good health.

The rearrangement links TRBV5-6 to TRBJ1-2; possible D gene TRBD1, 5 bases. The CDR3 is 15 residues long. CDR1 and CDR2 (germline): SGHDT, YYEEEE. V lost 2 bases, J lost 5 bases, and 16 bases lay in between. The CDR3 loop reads CASSLPGGIWYGYTF. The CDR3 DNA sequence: TGTGCCAGCAGCTTACCCGGGGGTATATGGTATGGCTACACCTTC. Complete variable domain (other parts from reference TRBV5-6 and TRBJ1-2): DAGVTQSPTHLIKTRGQQVTLRCSPKSGHDTVSWYQQALGQGPQFIFQYYEEEERQRGNFPDRFSGHQFPNYSSELNVNALLLGDSALYLCASSLPGGIWYGYTFGSGTRLTVV.

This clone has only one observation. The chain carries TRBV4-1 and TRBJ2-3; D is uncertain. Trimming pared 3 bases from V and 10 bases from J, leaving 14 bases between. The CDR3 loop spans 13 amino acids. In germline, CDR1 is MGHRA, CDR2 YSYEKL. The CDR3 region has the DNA TGCGCCAGCAGCCAGGATAGTTTATCCCCGCAGTATTTT. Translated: CASSQDSLSPQYF.

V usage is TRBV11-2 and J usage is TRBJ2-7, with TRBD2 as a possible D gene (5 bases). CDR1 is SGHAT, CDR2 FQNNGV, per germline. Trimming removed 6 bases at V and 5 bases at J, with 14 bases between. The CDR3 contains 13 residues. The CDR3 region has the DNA TGTGCCAGCAGAAGACTACTAGACCACGAGCAGTACTTC. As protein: CASRRLLDHEQYF.

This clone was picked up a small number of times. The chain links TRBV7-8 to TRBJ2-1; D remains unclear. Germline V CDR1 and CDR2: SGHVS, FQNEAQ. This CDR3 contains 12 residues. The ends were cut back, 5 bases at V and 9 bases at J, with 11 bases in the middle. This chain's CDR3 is CASSIREGEQFF. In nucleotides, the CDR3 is TGTGCCAGCAGCATAAGGGAAGGTGAGCAGTTCTTC.

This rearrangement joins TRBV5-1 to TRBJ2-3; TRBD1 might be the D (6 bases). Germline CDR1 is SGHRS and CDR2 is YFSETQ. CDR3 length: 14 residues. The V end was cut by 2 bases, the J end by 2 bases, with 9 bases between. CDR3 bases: TGCGCCAGCAGCTTTTGGACAGTCACAGATACGCAGTATTTT. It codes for CASSFWTVTDTQYF. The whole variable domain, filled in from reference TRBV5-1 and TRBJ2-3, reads KAGVTQTPRYLIKTRGQQVTLSCSPISGHRSVSWYQQTPGQGLQFLFEYFSETQRNKGNFPGRFSGRQFSNSRSEMNVSTLELGDSALYLCASSFWTVTDTQYFGPGTRLTVL.

In DNA form, the CDR3 reads TGTGCCAGCAGAAGACAGAACATGAACACTGAAGCTTTCTTT. As protein: CASRRQNMNTEAFF. The chain carries TRBV27 and TRBJ1-1; the D gene is possibly TRBD1 (5 bases). The CDR3 runs to 14 residues. The V end lost 6 bases, the J end lost 0 bases, and 11 bases lay between the germline ends. Germline CDR1 and CDR2: MNHEY and SMNVEV (reference sequence).

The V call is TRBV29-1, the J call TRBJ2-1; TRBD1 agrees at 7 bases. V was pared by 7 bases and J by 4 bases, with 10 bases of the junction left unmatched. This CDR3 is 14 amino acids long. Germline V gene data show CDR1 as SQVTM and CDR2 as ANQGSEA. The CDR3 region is CSAPILTGYNEQFF. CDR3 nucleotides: TGCAGCGCGCCGATCCTGACAGGGTACAATGAGCAGTTCTTC.

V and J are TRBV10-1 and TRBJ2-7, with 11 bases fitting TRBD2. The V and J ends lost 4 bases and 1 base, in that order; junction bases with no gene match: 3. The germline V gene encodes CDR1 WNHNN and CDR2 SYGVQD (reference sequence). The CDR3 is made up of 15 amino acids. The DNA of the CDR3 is TGCGCCAGCAGTGGGGGGACTAGCGGATCCTACGAGCAGTACTTC. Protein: CASSGGTSGSYEQYF.

The CDR3 nucleotides read TGTGCCAGTAGTGCAGGGACAGGGGGCGCGTACTACACCTTC. This translates into CASSAGTGGAYYTF. The rearrangement uses TRBV19 and TRBJ1-2; the match to TRBD1 covers 12 bases. This CDR3 contains 14 residues. Germline CDR1 LNHDA, CDR2 SQIVND (reference sequence). The trim removed 5 bases at V and 10 bases at J, leaving 8 bases unmatched.

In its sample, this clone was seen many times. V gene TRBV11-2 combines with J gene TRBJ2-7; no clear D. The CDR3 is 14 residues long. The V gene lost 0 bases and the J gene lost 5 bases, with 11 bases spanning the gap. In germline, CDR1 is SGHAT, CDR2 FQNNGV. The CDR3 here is CASSLDWASHEQYF. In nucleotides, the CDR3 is TGTGCCAGCAGCTTAGATTGGGCCAGCCACGAGCAGTACTTC. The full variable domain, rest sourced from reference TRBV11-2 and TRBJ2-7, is EAGVAQSPRYKIIEKRQSVAFWCNPISGHATLYWYQQILGQGPKLLIQFQNNGVVDDSQLPKDRFSAERLKGVDSTLKIQPAKLEDSAVYLCASSLDWASHEQYFGPGTRLTVT.

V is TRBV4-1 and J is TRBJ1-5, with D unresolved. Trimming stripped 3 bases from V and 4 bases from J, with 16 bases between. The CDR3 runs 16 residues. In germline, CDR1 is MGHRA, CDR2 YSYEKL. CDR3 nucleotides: TGCGCCAGCAGCCAGCCCGGGCGGAGTTTAAATCAGCCCCAGCATTTT. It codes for CASSQPGRSLNQPQHF.

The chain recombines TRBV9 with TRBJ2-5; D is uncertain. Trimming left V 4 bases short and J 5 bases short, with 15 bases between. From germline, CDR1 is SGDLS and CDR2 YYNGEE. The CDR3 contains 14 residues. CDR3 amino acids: CASSSGPMGETQYF. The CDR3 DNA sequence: TGTGCCAGCAGCTCGGGCCCGATGGGGGAGACCCAGTACTTC.

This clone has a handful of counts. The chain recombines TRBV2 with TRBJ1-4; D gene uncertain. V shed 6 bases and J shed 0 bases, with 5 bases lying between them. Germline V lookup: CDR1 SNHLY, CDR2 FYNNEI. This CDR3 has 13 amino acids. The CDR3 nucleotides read TGTGCCAGCAGAGAGACAACTAATGAAAAACTGTTTTTT. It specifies CASRETTNEKLFF.

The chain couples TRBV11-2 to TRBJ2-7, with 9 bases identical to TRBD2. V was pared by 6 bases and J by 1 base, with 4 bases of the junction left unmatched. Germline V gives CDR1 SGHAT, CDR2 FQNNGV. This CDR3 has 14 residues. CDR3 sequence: CASRIAGVSYEQYF. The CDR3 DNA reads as TGTGCCAGCAGAATAGCGGGAGTTTCCTACGAGCAGTACTTC.

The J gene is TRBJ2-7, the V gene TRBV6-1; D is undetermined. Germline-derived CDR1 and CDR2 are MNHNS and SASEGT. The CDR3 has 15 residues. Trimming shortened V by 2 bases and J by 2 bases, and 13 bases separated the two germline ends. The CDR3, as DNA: TGTGCCAGCAGTGAACTCCCCGCAGTTCCCTACGAGCAGTACTTC. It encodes CASSELPAVPYEQYF.

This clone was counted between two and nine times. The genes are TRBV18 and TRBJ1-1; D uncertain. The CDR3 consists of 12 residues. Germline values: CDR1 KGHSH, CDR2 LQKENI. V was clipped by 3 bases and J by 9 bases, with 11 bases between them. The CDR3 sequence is CASSPGLPQAFF. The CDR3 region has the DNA TGTGCCAGCTCACCGGGCCTACCTCAAGCTTTCTTT.

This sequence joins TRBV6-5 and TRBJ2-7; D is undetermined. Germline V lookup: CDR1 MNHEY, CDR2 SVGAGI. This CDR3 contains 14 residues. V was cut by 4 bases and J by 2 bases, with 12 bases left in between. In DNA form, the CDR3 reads TGTGCCAGCAGTTTCGACTCTTACCCCTACGAGCAGTACTTC. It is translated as CASSFDSYPYEQYF.

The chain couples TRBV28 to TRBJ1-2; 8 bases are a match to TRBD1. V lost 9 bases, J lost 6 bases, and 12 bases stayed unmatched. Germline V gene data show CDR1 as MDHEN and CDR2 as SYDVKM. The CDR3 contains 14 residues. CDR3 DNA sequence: TGTGCCAGTCAGGTCGGGCAGGGGGCAAATGGCTACACCTTC. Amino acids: CASQVGQGANGYTF.

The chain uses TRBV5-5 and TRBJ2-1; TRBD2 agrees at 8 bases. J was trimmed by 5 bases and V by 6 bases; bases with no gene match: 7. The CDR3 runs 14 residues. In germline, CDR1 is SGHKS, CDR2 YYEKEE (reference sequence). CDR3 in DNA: TGTGCCAGCACCGAGACTAGCGTACACAATGAGCAGTTCTTC. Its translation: CASTETSVHNEQFF.

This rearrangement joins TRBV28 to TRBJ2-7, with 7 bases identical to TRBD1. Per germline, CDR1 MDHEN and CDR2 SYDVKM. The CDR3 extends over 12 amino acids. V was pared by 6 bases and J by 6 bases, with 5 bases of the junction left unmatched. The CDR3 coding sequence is TGTGCCAGCAGGACAGGGCCCTCCGAGCAGTACTTC. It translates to CASRTGPSEQYF.

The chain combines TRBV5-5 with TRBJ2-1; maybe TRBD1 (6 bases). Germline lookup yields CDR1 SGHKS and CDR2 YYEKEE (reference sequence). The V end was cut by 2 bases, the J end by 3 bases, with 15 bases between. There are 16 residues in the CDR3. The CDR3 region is CASSFATGLSYNEQFF. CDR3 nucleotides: TGTGCCAGCAGCTTCGCTACAGGGTTGAGCTACAATGAGCAGTTCTTC.

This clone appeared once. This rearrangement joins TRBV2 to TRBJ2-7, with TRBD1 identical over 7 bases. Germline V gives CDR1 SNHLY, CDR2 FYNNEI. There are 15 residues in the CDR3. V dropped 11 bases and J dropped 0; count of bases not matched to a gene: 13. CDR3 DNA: TGTGCCTGTCTCTCGGACAGGCCGAGCTCCTACGAGCAGTACTTC. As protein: CACLSDRPSSYEQYF.

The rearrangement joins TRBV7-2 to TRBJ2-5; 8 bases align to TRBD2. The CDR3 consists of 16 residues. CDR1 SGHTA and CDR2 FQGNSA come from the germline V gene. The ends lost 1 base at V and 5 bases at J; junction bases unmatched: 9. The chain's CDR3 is CASSLVFSAGGETQYF. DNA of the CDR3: TGTGCCAGCAGCTTAGTCTTTTCGGCGGGAGGTGAGACCCAGTACTTC.

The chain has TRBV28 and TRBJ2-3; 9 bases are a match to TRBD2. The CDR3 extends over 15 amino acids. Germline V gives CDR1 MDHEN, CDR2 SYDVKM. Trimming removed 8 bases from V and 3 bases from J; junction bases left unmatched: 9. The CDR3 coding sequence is TGTGCCAGCCACACGGGACTAGCTTTTACAGATACGCAGTATTTT. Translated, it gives CASHTGLAFTDTQYF.

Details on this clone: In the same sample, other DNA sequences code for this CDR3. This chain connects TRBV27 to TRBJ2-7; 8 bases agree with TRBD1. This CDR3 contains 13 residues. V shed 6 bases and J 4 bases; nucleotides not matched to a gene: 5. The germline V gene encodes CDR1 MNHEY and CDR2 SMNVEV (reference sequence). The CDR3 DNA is TGTGCCAGCAGCCCAGGGGGCTCGTACGAGCAGTACTTC. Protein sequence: CASSPGGSYEQYF.